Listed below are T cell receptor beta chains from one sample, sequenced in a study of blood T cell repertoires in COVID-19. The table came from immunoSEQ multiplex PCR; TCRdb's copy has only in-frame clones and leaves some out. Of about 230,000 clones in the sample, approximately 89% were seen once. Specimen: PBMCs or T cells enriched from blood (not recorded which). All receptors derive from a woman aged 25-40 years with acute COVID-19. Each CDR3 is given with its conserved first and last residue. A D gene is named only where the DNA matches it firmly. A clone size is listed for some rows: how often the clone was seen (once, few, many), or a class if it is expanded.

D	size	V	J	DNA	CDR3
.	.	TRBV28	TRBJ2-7	TGTGCCACCCTAGGATACGAGCAGTACTTC	CATLGYEQYF
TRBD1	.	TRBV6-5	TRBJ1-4	TGTGCCAGCTGTTCCCAGGGGGCAGGGGCTAATGAAAAACTGTTTTTT	CASCSQGAGANEKLFF
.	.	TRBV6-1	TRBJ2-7	TGTGCCAGCAGTGACAGGAAAACCTACGAGCAGTACTTC	CASSDRKTYEQYF
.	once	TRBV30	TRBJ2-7	TGTGCCTGGAGTGTTTTGTGGGACATGTCGCCCTACGAGCAGTACTTC	CAWSVLWDMSPYEQYF
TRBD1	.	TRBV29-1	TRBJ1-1	TGCAGCGTTACGTTGACAGGGCCTGAAGCTTTCTTT	CSVTLTGPEAFF
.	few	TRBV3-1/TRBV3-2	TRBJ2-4	TGTGCCAGCAGCCCCCGGCAGGGGAACATAGCCAAAAACATTCAGTACTTC	CASSPRQGNIAKNIQYF
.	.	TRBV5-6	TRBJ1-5	TGTGCCAGCAGCTTGGCGAGGAATCAGCCCCAGCATTTT	CASSLARNQPQHF
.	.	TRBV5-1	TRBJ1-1	TGCGCCAGCAGCTTGGCCCTGGGGGCGAACACTGAAGCTTTCTTT	CASSLALGANTEAFF
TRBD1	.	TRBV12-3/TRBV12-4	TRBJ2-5	TGTGCCAGCAGTGCAGGGGGCCCTGAGACCCAGTACTTC	CASSAGGPETQYF
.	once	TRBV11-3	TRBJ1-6	TGTGCCAGCAGTATACAGGGTAATTCACCCCTCCACTTT	CASSIQGNSPLHF
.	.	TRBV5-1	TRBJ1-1	TGCGCCAGCAGCTCCTCCGGGGGGCGAACTGAAGCTTTCTTT	CASSSSGGRTEAFF
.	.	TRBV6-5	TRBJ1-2	TGTGCCAGCAGGGAGAGCTATGGCTACACCTTC	CASRESYGYTF
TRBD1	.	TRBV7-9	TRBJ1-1	TGTGCCAGCAGCTCATTCCGGGACAGGGGTGTGAACACTGAAGCTTTCTTT	CASSSFRDRGVNTEAFF
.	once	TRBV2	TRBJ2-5	TGTGCCAGCCGTCCCAGTTCCGCTGAGACCCAGTACTTC	CASRPSSAETQYF
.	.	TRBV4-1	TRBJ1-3	TGCGCCAGCAGCCAAGAAACATCTGGAAACACCATATATTTT	CASSQETSGNTIYF
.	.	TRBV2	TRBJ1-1	TGTGCCAGCAGGGAACAGGGTGTGACTGAAGCTTTCTTT	CASREQGVTEAFF
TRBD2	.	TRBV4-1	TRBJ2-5	TGCGCCAGCAGCGGCGGGGGGTGGGAGACCCAGTACTTC	CASSGGGWETQYF
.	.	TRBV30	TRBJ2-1	TGTGCCTGGACCCGGCAGACCGGAGGCAATGAGCAGTTCTTC	CAWTRQTGGNEQFF
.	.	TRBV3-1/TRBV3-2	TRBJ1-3	TGTGCCAGCAGCCTCGGGATTTTAGGAAACACCATATATTTT	CASSLGILGNTIYF
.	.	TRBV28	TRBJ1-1	TGTGCCAGCAGTTTAAGGTCCACAGAGAACACTGAAGCTTTCTTT	CASSLRSTENTEAFF
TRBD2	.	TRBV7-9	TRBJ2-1	TGTGCCAGCAGCCGTTGGTTAGCGGGGTCCTACAATGAGCAGTTCTTC	CASSRWLAGSYNEQFF
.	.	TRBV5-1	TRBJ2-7	TGCGCCAGCAGCCTGACAGTACCCTACGAGCAGTACTTC	CASSLTVPYEQYF
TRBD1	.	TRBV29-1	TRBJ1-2	TGCAGCGTCGGGACAGGGGGGAACTATGGCTACACCTTC	CSVGTGGNYGYTF
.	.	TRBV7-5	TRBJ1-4	TGTGCCAGAAGCACTCCACAGGGATCCGTGGATGAAAAACTGTTTTTT	CARSTPQGSVDEKLFF
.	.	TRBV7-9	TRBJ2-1	TGTGCCAGCTCCTCCCAAGGAGCCTATGAGCAGTTCTTC	CASSSQGAYEQFF
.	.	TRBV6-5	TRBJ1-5	TGTGCCAGCAGTCCCCAGCGGAATCAGCCCCAGCATTTT	CASSPQRNQPQHF
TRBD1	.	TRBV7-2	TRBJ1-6	TGTGCCAGCAGCCCCCGGACAGGGGGCGGGCCCCTCCACTTT	CASSPRTGGGPLHF
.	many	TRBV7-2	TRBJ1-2	TGTGCCAGCAGCTTGCCACATAATAACTATGGCTACACCTTC	CASSLPHNNYGYTF
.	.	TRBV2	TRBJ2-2	TGTGCCAGCAGGGCTAGCACCGGGGAGCTGTTTTTT	CASRASTGELFF
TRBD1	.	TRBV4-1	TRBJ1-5	TGCGCCAGCAGCCAAGATATGGGGACAGGGGTCAGACAGCCCCAGCATTTT	CASSQDMGTGVRQPQHF
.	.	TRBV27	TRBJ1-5	TGTGCCAGCAGTCTGGACAGTAATAGCAATCAGCCCCAGCATTTT	CASSLDSNSNQPQHF
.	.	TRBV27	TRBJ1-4	TGTGCCAGCAGTCTACAGGGTTCTAATGAAAAACTGTTTTTT	CASSLQGSNEKLFF
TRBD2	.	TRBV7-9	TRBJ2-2	TGTGCCAGCAGCGCTACTTTAGCGGGGGGGCTTCCCGGGGAGCTGTTTTTT	CASSATLAGGLPGELFF
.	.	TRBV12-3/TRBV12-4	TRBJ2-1	TGTGCCAGCAGAGCCGGCGGGATGTCGCAGTTCTTC	CASRAGGMSQFF
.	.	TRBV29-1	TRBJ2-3	TGCAGCGTTGCTCTGGGGCTGGGAGATACGCAGTATTTT	CSVALGLGDTQYF
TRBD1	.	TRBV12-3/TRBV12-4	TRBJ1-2	TGTGCCAGCAGTCGGGACAGCCACTATGGCTACACCTTC	CASSRDSHYGYTF
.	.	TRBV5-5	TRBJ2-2	TGTGCCAGCAGGGTCACAGTGAACACCGGGGAGCTGTTTTTT	CASRVTVNTGELFF
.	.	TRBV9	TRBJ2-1	TGTGCCAGCAGCGTAGCTCCTAGCGTCTATGAGCAGTTCTTC	CASSVAPSVYEQFF